This TCR beta chain was sequenced for a study of shared clonotypes between healthy human individuals. Study observations and caveats: Non-shared clonotypes displayed generation probabilities falling below those of clonotypes present in all four donors. Donor scarcity curtailed the genetic and exposure-history diversity represented herein.

Sequenced by immunoSEQ multiplex PCR; TCRdb stores in-frame clones only, minus some. The sample shows just under 350,000 clones, around 70% of them seen only once. CDR3 size: 14 residues. Germline CDR1 and CDR2: SGHRS and YFSETQ. Trimming removed 5 bases at V and 2 bases at J, with 12 bases between. About this clone: Its antigen remains unidentified.

The rearrangement joins TRBV5-1 to TRBJ2-3; D may be TRBD1 (6 bases). This TCR was sampled from a man aged 30 to 39 in good health. Sequencing used memory CD4+ T cells sorted from blood. The subset is: CD45RA-negative fraction. CDR3 nucleotides: TGCGCCAGCAGGTCAGGGACACCCACAGATACGCAGTATTTT. Amino acids: CASRSGTPTDTQYF.